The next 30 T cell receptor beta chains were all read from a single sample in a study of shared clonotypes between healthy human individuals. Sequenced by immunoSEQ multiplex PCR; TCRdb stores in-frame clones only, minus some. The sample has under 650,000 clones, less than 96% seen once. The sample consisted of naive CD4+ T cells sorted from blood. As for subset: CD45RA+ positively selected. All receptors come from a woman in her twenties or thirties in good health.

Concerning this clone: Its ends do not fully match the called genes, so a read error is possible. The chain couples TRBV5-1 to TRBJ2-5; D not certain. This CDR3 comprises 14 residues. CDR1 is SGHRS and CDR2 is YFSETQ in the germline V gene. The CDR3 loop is CASNLGRSGETQYF. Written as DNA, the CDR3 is TGCGCCAGCAACTTGGGTAGGTCGGGAGAGACCCAGTACTTC.

The CDR3 here is CASSLPLSGRADYTDTQYF. The DNA for the CDR3 is TGTGCCAGCAGCTTACCTCTTAGCGGGAGGGCCGATTACACAGATACGCAGTATTTT. The chain is built from TRBV7-8 and TRBJ2-3; 11 positions agree with TRBD2. V was clipped by 2 bases and J by 2 bases; unmatched bases: 12. The V gene's germline CDR1 is SGHVS and CDR2 FQNEAQ. The CDR3 is 19 amino acids.

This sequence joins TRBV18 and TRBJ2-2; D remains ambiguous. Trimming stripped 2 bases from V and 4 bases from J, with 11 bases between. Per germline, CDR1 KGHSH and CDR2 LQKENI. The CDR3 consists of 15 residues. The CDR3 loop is CASSPSGGGTGELFF. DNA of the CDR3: TGTGCCAGCTCACCATCCGGCGGCGGCACCGGGGAGCTGTTTTTT.

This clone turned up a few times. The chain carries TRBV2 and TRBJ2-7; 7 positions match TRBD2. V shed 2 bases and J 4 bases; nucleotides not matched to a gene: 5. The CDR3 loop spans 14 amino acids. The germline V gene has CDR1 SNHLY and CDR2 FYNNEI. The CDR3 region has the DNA TGTGCCAGCAGTGAATCGGGACTATTATACGAGCAGTACTTC. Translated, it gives CASSESGLLYEQYF.

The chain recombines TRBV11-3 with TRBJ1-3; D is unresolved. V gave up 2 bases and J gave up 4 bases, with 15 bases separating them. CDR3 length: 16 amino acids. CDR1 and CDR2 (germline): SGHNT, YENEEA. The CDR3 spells CASSLFLIQKGNTIYF. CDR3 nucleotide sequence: TGTGCCAGCAGCTTATTTTTAATTCAGAAAGGAAACACCATATATTTT.

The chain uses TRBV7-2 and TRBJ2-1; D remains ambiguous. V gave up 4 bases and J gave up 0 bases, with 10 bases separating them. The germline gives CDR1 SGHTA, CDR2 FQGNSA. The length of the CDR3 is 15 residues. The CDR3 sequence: CASSYTRSSYNEQFF. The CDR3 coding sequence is TGTGCCAGCAGCTATACTCGGAGCTCCTACAATGAGCAGTTCTTC.

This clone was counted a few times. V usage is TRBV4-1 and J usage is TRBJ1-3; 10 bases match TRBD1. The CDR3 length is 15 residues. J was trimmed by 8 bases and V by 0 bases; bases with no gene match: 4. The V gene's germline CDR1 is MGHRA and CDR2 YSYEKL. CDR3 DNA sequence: TGCGCCAGCAGCCAAGACGGGACAGGGGAGGACACCATATATTTT. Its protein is CASSQDGTGEDTIYF.

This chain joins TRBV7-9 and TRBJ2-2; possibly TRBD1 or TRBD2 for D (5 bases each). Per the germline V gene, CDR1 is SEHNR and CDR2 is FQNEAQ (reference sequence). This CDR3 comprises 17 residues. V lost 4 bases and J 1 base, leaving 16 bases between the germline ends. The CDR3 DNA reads TGTGCCAGCAGCTCGATAACCGGGACGAAGAACACCGGGGAGCTGTTTTTT. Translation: CASSSITGTKNTGELFF.

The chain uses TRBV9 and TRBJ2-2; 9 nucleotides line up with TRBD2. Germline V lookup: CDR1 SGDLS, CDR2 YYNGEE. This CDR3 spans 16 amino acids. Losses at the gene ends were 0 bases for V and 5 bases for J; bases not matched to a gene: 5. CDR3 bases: TGTGCCAGCAGCGTAGCGGCGGGAGGGAAAACCGGGGAGCTGTTTTTT. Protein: CASSVAAGGKTGELFF. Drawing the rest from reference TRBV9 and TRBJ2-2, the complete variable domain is DSGVTQTPKHLITATGQRVTLRCSPRSGDLSVYWYQQSLDQGLQFLIQYYNGEERAKGNILERFSAQQFPDLHSELNLSSLELGDSALYFCASSVAAGGKTGELFFGEGSRLTVL.

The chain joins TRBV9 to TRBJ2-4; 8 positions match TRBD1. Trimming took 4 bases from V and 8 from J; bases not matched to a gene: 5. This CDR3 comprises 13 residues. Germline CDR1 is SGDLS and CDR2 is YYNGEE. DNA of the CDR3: TGTGCCAGCAGCTCAGCGGACAGGGACATTCAGTACTTC. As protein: CASSSADRDIQYF.

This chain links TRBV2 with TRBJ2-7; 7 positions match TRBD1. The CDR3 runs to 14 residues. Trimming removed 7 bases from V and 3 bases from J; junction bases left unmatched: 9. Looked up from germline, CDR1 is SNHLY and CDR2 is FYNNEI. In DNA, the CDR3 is TGTGCCAGCATCCCCGCGACAGGGATCTACGAGCAGTACTTC. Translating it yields CASIPATGIYEQYF.

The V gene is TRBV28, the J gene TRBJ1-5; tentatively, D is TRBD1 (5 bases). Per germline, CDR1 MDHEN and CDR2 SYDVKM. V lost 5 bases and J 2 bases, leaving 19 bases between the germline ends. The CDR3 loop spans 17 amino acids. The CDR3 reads CASSPFSGVLGNQPQHF. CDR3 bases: TGTGCCAGCAGTCCCTTTTCGGGGGTTTTAGGCAATCAGCCCCAGCATTTT.

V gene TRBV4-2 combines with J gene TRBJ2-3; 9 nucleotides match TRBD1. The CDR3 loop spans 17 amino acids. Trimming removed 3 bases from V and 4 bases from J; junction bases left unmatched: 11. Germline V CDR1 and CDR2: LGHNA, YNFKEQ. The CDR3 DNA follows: TGTGCCAGCAGCCACCACATGGAACAGGGGGCTGCAGATACGCAGTATTTT. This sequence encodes CASSHHMEQGAADTQYF.

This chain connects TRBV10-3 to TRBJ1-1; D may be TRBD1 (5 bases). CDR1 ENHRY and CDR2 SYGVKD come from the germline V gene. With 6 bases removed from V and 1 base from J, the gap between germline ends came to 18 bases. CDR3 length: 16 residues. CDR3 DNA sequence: TGTGCCATCAGGGCCCCCGGGGGAGGTTCGAACACTGAAGCTTTCTTT. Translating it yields CAIRAPGGGSNTEAFF.

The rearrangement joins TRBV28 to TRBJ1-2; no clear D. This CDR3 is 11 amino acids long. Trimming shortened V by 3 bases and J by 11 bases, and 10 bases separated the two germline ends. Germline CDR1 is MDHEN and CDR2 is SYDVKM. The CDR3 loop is CASSFPEEYTF. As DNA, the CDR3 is TGTGCCAGCAGTTTTCCTGAAGAATACACCTTC.

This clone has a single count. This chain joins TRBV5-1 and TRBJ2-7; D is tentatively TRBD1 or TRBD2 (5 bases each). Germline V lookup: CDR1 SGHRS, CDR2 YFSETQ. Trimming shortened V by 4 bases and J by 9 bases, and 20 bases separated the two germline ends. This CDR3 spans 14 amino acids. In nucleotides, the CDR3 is TGCGCCAGCAGCGAGAGCAGGGCTCTCGGAGGGCAGTACTTC. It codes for CASSESRALGGQYF.

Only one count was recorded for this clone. CDR3 nucleotides: TGTGCCAGCAGTTACTCTGGGACGAACTACGAGCAGTACTTC. Protein product: CASSYSGTNYEQYF. The rearrangement links TRBV6-5 to TRBJ2-7, with D perhaps TRBD1 or TRBD2 (5 bases each). Trimming cost V 0 bases and J 3 bases, with 9 bases left between them. The germline CDR1 and CDR2 sequences are MNHEY and SVGAGI. This CDR3 has 14 residues.

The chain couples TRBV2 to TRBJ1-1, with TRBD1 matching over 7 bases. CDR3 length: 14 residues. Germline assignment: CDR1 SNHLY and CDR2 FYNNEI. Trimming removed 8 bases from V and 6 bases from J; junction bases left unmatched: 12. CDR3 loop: CASGPGQSGPEAFF. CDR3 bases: TGTGCCAGCGGACCGGGACAGAGCGGCCCTGAAGCTTTCTTT.

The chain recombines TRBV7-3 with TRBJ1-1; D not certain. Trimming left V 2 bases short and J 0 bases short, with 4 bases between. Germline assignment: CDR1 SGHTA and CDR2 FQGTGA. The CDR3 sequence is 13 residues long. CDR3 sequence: CASSLWVNTEAFF. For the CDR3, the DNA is TGTGCCAGCAGCTTATGGGTGAACACTGAAGCTTTCTTT. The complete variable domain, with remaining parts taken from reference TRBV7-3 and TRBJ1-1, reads GAGVSQTPSNKVTEKGKYVELRCDPISGHTALYWYRQSLGQGPEFLIYFQGTGAADDSGLPNDRFFAVRPEGSVSTLKIQRTERGDSAVYLCASSLWVNTEAFFGQGTRLTVV.

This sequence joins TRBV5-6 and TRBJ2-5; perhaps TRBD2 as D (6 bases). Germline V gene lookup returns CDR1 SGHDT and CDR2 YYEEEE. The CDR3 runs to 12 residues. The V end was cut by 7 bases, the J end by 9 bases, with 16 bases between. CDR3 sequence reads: CASAGTRTSQYF. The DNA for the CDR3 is TGTGCCAGCGCCGGGACTCGGACGTCCCAGTACTTC.

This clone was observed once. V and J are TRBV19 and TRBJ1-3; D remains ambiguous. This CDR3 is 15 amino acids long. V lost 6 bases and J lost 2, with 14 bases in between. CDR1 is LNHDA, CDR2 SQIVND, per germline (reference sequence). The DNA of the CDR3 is TGTGCCAGTAGAGATCCTATCGGGGCTGGAAACACCATATATTTT. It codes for CASRDPIGAGNTIYF.

The CDR3 sequence: CASSYSKGFPYEQYF. CDR3 in DNA: TGTGCCAGCAGTTACTCGAAGGGGTTCCCCTACGAGCAGTACTTC. This chain joins TRBV6-5 and TRBJ2-7; weak D call: TRBD1 (5 bases). Trimming left V 0 bases short and J 2 bases short, with 11 bases between. The CDR3 extends over 15 amino acids. In germline, CDR1 is MNHEY, CDR2 SVGAGI.

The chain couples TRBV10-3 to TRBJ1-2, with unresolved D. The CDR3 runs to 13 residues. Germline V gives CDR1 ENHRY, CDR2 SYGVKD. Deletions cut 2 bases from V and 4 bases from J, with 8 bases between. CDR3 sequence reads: CAISEEGFYGYTF. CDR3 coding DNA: TGTGCCATCAGTGAGGAGGGATTCTATGGCTACACCTTC.

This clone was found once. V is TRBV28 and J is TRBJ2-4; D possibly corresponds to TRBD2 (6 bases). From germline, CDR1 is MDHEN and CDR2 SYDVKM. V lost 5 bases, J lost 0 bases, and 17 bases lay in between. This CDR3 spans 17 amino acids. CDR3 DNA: TGTGCCAGCAGTCCGAGCCTCGGGGGTGTAGCCAAAAACATTCAGTACTTC. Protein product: CASSPSLGGVAKNIQYF. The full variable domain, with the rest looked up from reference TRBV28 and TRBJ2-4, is DVKVTQSSRYLVKRTGEKVFLECVQDMDHENMFWYRQDPGLGLRLIYFSYDVKMKEKGDIPEGYSVSREKKERFSLILESASTNQTSMYLCASSPSLGGVAKNIQYFGAGTRLSVL.

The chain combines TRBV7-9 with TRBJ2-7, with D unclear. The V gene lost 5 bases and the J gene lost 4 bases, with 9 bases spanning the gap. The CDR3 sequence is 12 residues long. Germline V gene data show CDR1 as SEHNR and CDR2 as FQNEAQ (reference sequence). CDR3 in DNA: TGTGCCAGCAGCCTTACAAGGTACGAGCAGTACTTC. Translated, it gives CASSLTRYEQYF.

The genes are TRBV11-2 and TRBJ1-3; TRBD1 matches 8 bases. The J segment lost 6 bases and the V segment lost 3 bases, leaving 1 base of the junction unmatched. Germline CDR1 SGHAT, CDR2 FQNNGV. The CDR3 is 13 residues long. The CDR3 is CASSLTGVNTIYF. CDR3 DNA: TGTGCCAGCAGCTTGACAGGGGTAAACACCATATATTTT.

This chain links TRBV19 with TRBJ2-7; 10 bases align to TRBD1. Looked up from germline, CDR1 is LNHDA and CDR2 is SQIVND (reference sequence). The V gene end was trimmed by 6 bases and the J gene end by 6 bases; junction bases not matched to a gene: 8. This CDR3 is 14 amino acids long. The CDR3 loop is CASRRGQGWSEQYF. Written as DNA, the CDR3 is TGTGCCAGTAGGAGGGGACAGGGGTGGTCCGAGCAGTACTTC.

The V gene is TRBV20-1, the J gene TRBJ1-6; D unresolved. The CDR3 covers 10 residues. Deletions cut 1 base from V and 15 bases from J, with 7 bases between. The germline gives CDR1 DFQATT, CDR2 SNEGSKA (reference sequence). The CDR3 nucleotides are TGCAGTGCTAGAGGGTCGCTCCTCCACTTT. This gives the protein CSARGSLLHF.

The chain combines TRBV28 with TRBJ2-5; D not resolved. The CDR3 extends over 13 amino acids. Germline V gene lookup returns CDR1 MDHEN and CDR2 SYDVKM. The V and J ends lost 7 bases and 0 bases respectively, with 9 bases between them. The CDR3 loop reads CASTGAYQETQYF. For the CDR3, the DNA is TGTGCCAGCACGGGTGCGTACCAAGAGACCCAGTACTTC.

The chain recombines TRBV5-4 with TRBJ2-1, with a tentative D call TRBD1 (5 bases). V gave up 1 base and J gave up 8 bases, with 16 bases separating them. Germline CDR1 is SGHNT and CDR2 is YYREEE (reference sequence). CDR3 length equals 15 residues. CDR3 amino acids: CASSLTQAAGDEQFF. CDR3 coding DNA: TGTGCCAGCAGCTTGACACAGGCAGCTGGCGATGAGCAGTTCTTC.